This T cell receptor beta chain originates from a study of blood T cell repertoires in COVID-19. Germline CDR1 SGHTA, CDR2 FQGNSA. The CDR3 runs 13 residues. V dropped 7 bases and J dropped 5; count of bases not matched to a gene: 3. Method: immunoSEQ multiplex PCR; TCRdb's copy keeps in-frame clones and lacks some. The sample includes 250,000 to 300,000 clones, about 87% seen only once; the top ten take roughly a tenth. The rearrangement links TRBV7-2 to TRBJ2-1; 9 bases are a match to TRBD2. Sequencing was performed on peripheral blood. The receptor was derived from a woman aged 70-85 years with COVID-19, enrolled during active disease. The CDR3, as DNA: TGTGCCAGCACTAGCGGGAAGGACAATGAGCAGTTCTTC. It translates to CASTSGKDNEQFF.